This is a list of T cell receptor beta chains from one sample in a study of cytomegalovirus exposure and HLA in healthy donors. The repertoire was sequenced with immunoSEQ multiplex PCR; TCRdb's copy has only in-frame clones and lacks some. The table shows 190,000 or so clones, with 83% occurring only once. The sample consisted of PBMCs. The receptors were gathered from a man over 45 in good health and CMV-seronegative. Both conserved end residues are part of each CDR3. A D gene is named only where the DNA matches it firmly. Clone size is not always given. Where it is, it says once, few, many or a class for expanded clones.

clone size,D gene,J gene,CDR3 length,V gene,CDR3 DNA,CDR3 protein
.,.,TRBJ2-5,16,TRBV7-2,TGTGCCAGCAGCTTAGCCCCCCGGAGGGGCCAAGAGACCCAGTACTTC,CASSLAPRRGQETQYF
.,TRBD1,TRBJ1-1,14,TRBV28,TGTGCCAGCAGTCACGGGGACAGGGGTACGTCTTGCTTCTTT,CASSHGDRGTSCFF
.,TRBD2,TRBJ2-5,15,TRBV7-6,TGTGCCAGCAGCGCCACTAGCGCAGGGAAAGAGACCCAGTACTTC,CASSATSAGKETQYF
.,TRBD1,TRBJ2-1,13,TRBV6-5,TGTGCCAGCGGGACAGCTTCCTACAATGAGCAGTTCTTC,CASGTASYNEQFF
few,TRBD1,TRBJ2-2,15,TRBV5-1,TGCGCCAGCAGCTCCGGGACAGGGATCACCGGGGAGCTGTTTTTT,CASSSGTGITGELFF
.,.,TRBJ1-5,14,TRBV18,TGTGCCAGCTCACCACAACAGGGCGATCAGCCCCAGCATTTT,CASSPQQGDQPQHF
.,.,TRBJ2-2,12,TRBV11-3,TGTGCCAGCGGAGGGAACACCGGGGAGCTGTTTTTT,CASGGNTGELFF
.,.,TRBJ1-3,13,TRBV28,TGTGCCAGCAGACTCGACAGTGGAAACACCATATATTTT,CASRLDSGNTIYF
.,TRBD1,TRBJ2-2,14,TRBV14,TGTGCCAGCAGCCAAGTGACAGGGGTCGGGGAGCTGTTTTTT,CASSQVTGVGELFF
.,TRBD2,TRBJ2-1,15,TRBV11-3,TGTGCCAGCAGCTTGGGACTAATTGGCCACAATGAGCAGTTCTTC,CASSLGLIGHNEQFF
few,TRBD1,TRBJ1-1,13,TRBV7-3,TGTGCCAGCAGCTCCGACAGGGGAGGACGAGCTTTCTTT,CASSSDRGGRAFF
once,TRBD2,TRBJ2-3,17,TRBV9,TGTGCCAGCAGCGTAGAGGGTCTAGCGGGGGAAACGGGTACGCAGTATTTT,CASSVEGLAGETGTQYF
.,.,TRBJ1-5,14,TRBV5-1,TGCGCCAGCAGCGTCGGAGGGGGGGATCAGCCCCAGCATTTT,CASSVGGGDQPQHF
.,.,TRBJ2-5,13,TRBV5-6,TGTGCCAGCAGCTTGAGGCTAGCGCTGCACCAGTACTTC,CASSLRLALHQYF
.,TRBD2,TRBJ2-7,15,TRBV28,TGTGCCAGCAGTTTAAGGGCGGGAGGGCCGGGGGAGCAGTACTTC,CASSLRAGGPGEQYF
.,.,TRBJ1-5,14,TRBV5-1,TGCGCCAGCAGCTTAGGGGGACAAAATCAGCCCCAGCATTTT,CASSLGGQNQPQHF
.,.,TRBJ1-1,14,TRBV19,TGTGCCAGCAAAGACCAAACATACCGGGCTGAAGCTTTCTTT,CASKDQTYRAEAFF
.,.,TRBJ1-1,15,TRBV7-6,TGTGCCAGCAGCCCAGGGACACCCTCGGCCACTGAAGCTTTCTTT,CASSPGTPSATEAFF
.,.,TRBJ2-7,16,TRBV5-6,TGTGCCAGCAGCTTGGATTGGACAGCATCCTCCTACGAGCAGTACTTC,CASSLDWTASSYEQYF
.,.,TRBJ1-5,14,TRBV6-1,TGTGCCAGCGGGAGCATGAGGGGCAATCAGCCCCAGCATTTT,CASGSMRGNQPQHF
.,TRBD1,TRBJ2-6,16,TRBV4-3,TGCGCCAGCAGCCAGGACGGGACAGTTGGGGCCAACGTCCTGACTTTC,CASSQDGTVGANVLTF
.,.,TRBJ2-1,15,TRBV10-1,TGCGCCAGCAGTGAGGAGAGAGCCGGCTACAATGAGCAGTTCTTC,CASSEERAGYNEQFF
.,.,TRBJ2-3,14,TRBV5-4,TGTGCCAGCAGCTTGCGGCGGGGCGGAGATACGCAGTATTTT,CASSLRRGGDTQYF
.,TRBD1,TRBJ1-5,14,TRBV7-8,TGTGCCAGCAGCAACCCGGGACAGGGTCAGCCCCAGCATTTT,CASSNPGQGQPQHF
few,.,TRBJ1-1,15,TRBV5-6,TGTGCCAGCAGCTTGGACAGGCGCAGGGGCACTGAAGCTTTCTTT,CASSLDRRRGTEAFF
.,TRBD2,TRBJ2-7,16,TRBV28,TGTGCCAGCCAAGCCCCAGCGGGAGGTAGGAGGTACGAGCAGTACTTC,CASQAPAGGRRYEQYF
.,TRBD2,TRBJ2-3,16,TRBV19,TGTGCCAGTAGGTTAGCGGGAGCCTCTAGCACAGATACGCAGTATTTT,CASRLAGASSTDTQYF
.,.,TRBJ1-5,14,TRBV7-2,TGTGCCAGCACCTCACTAGGGCGCAATCAGCCCCAGCATTTT,CASTSLGRNQPQHF